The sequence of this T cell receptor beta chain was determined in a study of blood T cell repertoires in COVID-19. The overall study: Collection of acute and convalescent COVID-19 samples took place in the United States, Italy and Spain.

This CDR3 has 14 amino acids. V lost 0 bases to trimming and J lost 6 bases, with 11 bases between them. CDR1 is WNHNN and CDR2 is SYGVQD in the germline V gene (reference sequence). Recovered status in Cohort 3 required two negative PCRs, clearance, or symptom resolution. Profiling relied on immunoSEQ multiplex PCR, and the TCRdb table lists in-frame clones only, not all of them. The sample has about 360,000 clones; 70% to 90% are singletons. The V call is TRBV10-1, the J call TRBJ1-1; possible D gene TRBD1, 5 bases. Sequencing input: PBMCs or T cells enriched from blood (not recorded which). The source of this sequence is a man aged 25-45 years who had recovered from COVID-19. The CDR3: CASSESWGGAEAFF. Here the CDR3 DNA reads TGCGCCAGCAGTGAGTCCTGGGGGGGGGCTGAAGCTTTCTTT.